This T cell receptor (beta chain) was sequenced during a study of metastatic and nonmetastatic thyroid tumors. In the source study's methods: A papillary thyroid cancer distant-metastasis classifier was built from CDR3 differences across clinicopathological groups. TCRdb reanalyzed the PCR reads with MiXCR. These V and J calls are TCRdb output, not the study's own analysis. The sample has 31,000 or so clones, 25% to 30% seen once. This CDR3 comprises 14 residues. The germline CDR1 and CDR2 sequences are LNHDA and SQIVND (reference sequence). The V end lost 5 bases, the J end lost 0 bases, and 9 bases lay between the germline ends. Not a single patient had been given any form of treatment at any point before undergoing thyroid surgery. The sample holds a few counts of this clone.

Sample: blood. This TCR was recovered from a female donor with papillary thyroid cancer or a benign thyroid nodule (not recorded which). Some clones in this sample may be carry-over from other donors' samples. The chain carries TRBV19 and TRBJ2-3; D call uncertain. This chain's CDR3 is CASSRLDSTDTQYF. The CDR3 DNA reads TGTGCCAGTAGTCGCCTCGACAGCACAGATACGCAGTATTTT.